The next 11 T cell receptor beta chains were all read from a single sample in a study of CD8 T cells in ankylosing spondylitis. TCRdb called the 5' RACE reads again in MiXCR, with one record for every CDR3 protein. The table shows about 350,000 distinct CDR3 sequences, with 20% occurring only once. Material: blood, either unsorted or a sorted T cell fraction (not recorded which). The receptors were sampled from a male donor with ankylosing spondylitis or in good health (not recorded which).

The J gene is TRBJ1-5, the V gene TRBV6-1, with D unclear. V was pared by 5 bases and J by 5 bases, with 10 bases between. CDR3 length equals 13 residues. The V gene's germline CDR1 is MNHNS and CDR2 SASEGT. The CDR3 bases are TGTGCCAGCAGTCAGTTCGGTGATCAGCCCCAGCATTTT. Amino acids: CASSQFGDQPQHF.

The CDR3 region is CASSQVWDLRSDEQFF. The CDR3 DNA reads TGCGCCAGCAGCCAAGTGTGGGACCTTAGGAGCGATGAGCAGTTCTTC. The chain employs TRBV4-1 and TRBJ2-1, with D perhaps TRBD1 or TRBD2 (5 bases each). Germline V gene lookup returns CDR1 MGHRA and CDR2 YSYEKL. The CDR3 covers 16 residues. V was pared by 1 base and J by 8 bases, with 18 bases between.

This clonotype turned up a few times. The gene calls are TRBV19 and TRBJ2-2, with 7 bases aligning to TRBD1. Germline assignment: CDR1 LNHDA and CDR2 SQIVND (reference sequence). Germline trimming cut 5 bases from V and 0 bases from J; bases unmatched to any gene: 12. The CDR3 is made up of 18 amino acids. The chain's CDR3 is CASSSPGWGTANTGELFF. The CDR3 coding sequence is TGTGCCAGTAGTTCCCCGGGGTGGGGGACAGCGAACACCGGGGAGCTGTTTTTT. Filled out from reference TRBV19 and TRBJ2-2, the complete variable domain reads DGGITQSPKYLFRKEGQNVTLSCEQNLNHDAMYWYRQDPGQGLRLIYYSQIVNDFQKGDIAEGYSVSREKKESFPLTVTSAQKNPTAFYLCASSSPGWGTANTGELFFGEGSRLTVL.

The gene calls are TRBV24-1 and TRBJ2-3; D gene unclear. This CDR3 has 14 residues. In germline, CDR1 is KGHDR, CDR2 SFDVKD. The V and J ends lost 1 base and 0 bases respectively, with 4 bases between them. The CDR3 loop is CATSDLLSTDTQYF. The CDR3 nucleotides read TGTGCCACCAGTGATTTACTTAGCACAGATACGCAGTATTTT.

This clonotype has a handful of counts. The CDR3 DNA follows: TGCGCCAGCAGCTTGGAACATGGGTCCAATGAGCAGTTCTTC. This sequence encodes CASSLEHGSNEQFF. V and J are TRBV5-1 and TRBJ2-1, with D unclear. The CDR3 sequence is 14 residues long. The germline gives CDR1 SGHRS, CDR2 YFSETQ. V lost 0 bases, J lost 6 bases, and 10 bases lay in between.

The CDR3 sequence is CASSLRLDTQYF. In DNA form, the CDR3 reads TGTGCCAGCAGCCTCAGGTTAGATACGCAGTATTTT. The chain couples TRBV7-9 to TRBJ2-3, with unresolved D. Germline V CDR1 and CDR2: SEHNR, FQNEAQ (reference sequence). There are 12 residues in the CDR3. Trimming cost V 5 bases and J 5 bases, with 8 bases left between them. The variable domain in full, completed from reference TRBV7-9 and TRBJ2-3, reads DTGVSQNPRHKITKRGQNVTFRCDPISEHNRLYWYRQTLGQGPEFLTYFQNEAQLEKSRLLSDRFSAERPKGSFSTLEIQRTEQGDSAMYLCASSLRLDTQYFGPGTRLTVL.

The V and J genes are TRBV20-1 and TRBJ1-1; D unresolved. Germline-derived CDR1 and CDR2 are DFQATT and SNEGSKA (reference sequence). V shed 1 base and J shed 6 bases, with 12 bases lying between them. The CDR3 totals 13 residues. CDR3 coding DNA: TGCAGTGCTAGAGCGGGAATTAGTGCTGAAGCTTTCTTT. Encoded protein: CSARAGISAEAFF.

This chain uses TRBV12-3 or TRBV12-4 with TRBJ1-1; TRBD1 matches 9 bases. The length of the CDR3 is 14 residues. With V trimmed by 0 bases and J by 10 bases, 6 bases remained unmatched. DNA of the CDR3: TGTGCCAGCAGTTTAGCGCTAGGGACAGGGATAGCTTTCTTT. Amino acid sequence: CASSLALGTGIAFF.

The chain employs TRBV12-3 or TRBV12-4 and TRBJ2-1, with D possibly matching TRBD2 (7 bases). CDR3 length: 15 residues. Trimming stripped 3 bases from V and 7 bases from J, with 16 bases between. The CDR3 region is CASSLIQGGSNEQFF. The CDR3 coding sequence is TGTGCCAGCAGTTTGATACAGGGAGGGAGTAATGAGCAGTTCTTC.

This clonotype was counted only a few times. CDR3 in DNA: TGTGCCAGCAGTTTAGCGCTCCAGGTACCCTACAATGAGCAGTTCTTC. Translated: CASSLALQVPYNEQFF. The rearrangement uses TRBV12-3 or TRBV12-4 and TRBJ2-1; D is unresolved. The CDR3 runs 16 residues. V dropped 0 bases and J dropped 2 bases, with 11 bases sitting between them.

The gene calls are TRBV30 and TRBJ2-1, with 9 positions matching TRBD2. With V trimmed by 0 bases and J by 6 bases, 0 bases remained unmatched. The CDR3 length is 13 residues. The germline V gene has CDR1 GTSNPN and CDR2 SVGIG (reference sequence). This CDR3 is CAWSVLAGNEQFF. DNA of the CDR3: TGTGCCTGGAGTGTACTAGCGGGCAATGAGCAGTTCTTC.